The clone carrying this T cell receptor (beta chain) was detected many times. This entry comes from a study of T cells after yellow fever vaccination. TCRdb called the 5' RACE reads again in MiXCR, with one record for every CDR3 protein. This repertoire shows about 400,000 distinct CDR3 sequences, around 6.5% found once; its top ten account for approximately 15%. The CDR3 covers 15 residues. Germline CDR1 is SQVTM and CDR2 is ANQGSEA. The germline V and J ends were trimmed by 6 bases and 3 bases, with 17 bases remaining between them. The sequence came from a man aged 25 to 40 who received the YFV17D yellow fever vaccine. This chain links TRBV29-1 with TRBJ2-2; D is possibly TRBD1 or TRBD2 (6 bases each). This specimen was PBMCs, taken 5 days after the yellow fever booster vaccination. The CDR3 loop is CSVAGRDKYTGELFF. CDR3 DNA sequence: TGCAGCGTCGCCGGGCGGGACAAATACACCGGGGAGCTGTTTTTT.